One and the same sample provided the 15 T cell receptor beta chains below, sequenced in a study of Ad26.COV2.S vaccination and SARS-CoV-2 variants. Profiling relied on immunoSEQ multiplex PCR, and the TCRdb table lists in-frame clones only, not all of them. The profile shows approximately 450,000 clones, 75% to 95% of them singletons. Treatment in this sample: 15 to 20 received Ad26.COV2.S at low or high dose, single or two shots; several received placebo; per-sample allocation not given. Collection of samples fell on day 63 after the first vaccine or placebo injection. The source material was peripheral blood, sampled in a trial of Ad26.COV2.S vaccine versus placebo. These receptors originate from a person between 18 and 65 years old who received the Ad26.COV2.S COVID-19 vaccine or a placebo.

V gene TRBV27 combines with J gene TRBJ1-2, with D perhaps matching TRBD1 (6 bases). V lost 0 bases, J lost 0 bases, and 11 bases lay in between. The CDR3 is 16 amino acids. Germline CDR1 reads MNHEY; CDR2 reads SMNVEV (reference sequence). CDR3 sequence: CASSLSWEGANYGYTF. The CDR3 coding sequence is TGTGCCAGCAGTTTATCGTGGGAGGGGGCTAACTATGGCTACACCTTC.

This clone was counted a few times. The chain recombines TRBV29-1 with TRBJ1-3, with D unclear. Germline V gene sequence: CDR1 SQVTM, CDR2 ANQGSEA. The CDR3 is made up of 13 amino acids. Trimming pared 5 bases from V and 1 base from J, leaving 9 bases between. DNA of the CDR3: TGCAGCGTTAAAGGAGGGTCTGGAAACACCATATATTTT. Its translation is CSVKGGSGNTIYF.

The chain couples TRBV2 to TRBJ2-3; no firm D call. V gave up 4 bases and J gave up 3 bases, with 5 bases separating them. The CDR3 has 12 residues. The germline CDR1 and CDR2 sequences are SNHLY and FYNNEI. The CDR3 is CASSVLTDTQYF. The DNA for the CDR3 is TGTGCCAGCAGTGTATTGACAGATACGCAGTATTTT. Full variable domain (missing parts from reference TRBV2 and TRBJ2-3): EPEVTQTPSHQVTQMGQEVILRCVPISNHLYFYWYRQILGQKVEFLVSFYNNEISEKSEIFDDQFSVERPDGSNFTLKIRSTKLEDSAMYFCASSVLTDTQYFGPGTRLTVL.

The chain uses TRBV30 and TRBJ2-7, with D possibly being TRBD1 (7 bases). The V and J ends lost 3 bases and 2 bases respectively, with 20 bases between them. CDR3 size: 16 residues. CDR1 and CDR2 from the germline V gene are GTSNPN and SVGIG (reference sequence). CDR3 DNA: TGTGCCTGGAGCCTACGGGCCGGAGGGGGCACCTACGAGCAGTACTTC. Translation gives CAWSLRAGGGTYEQYF.

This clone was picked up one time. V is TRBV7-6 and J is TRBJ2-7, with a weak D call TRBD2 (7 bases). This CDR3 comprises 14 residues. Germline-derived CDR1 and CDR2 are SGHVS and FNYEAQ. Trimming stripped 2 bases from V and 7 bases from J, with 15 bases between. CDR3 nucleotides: TGTGCCAGCAGCTTAATGGCGGGGGCAGGGGAGCAGTACTTC. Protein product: CASSLMAGAGEQYF.

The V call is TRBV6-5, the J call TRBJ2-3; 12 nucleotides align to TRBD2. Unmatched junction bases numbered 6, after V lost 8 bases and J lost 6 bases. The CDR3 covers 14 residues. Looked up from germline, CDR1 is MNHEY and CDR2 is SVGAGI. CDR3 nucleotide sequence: TGTGCCAGCGCCCTAGCGGGAGGGATGGATACGCAGTATTTT. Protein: CASALAGGMDTQYF.

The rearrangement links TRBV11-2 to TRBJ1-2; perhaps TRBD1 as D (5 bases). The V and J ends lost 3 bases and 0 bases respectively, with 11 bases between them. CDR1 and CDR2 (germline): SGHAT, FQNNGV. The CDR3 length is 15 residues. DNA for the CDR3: TGTGCCAGCAGCTTTGTGGGGGGTTCTAACTATGGCTACACCTTC. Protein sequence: CASSFVGGSNYGYTF.

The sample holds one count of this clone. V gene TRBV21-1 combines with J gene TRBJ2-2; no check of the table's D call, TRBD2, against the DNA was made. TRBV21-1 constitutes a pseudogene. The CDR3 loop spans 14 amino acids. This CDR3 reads CASTCRECAGELFF. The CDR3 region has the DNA TGTGCCAGCACTTGTCGGGAGTGCGCCGGGGAGCTGTTTTTT.

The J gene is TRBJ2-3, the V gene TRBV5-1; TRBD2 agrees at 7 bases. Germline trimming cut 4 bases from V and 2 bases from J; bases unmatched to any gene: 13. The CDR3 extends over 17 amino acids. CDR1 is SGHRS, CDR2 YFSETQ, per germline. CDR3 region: CASSPPGQREDTDTQYF. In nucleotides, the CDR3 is TGCGCCAGCAGCCCACCTGGCCAGCGGGAAGACACAGATACGCAGTATTTT.

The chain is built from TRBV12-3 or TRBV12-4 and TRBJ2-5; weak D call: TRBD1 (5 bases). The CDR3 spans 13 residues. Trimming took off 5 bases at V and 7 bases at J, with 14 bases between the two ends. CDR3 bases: TGTGCCAGCAGTATGCAGGGCCCCGGGACCCAGTACTTC. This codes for CASSMQGPGTQYF.

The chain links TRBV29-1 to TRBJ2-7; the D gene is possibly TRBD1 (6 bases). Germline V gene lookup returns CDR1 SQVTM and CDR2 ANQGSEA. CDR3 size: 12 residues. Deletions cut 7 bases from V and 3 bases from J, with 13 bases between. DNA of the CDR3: TGCAGCGCTCGACAGGACAGCTACGAGCAGTACTTC. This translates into CSARQDSYEQYF.

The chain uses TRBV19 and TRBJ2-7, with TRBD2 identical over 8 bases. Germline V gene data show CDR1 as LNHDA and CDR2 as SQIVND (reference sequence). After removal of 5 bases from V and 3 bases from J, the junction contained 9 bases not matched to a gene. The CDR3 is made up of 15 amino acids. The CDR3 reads CASSLQAGVGYEQYF. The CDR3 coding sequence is TGTGCCAGTAGTCTACAAGCGGGAGTGGGCTACGAGCAGTACTTC.

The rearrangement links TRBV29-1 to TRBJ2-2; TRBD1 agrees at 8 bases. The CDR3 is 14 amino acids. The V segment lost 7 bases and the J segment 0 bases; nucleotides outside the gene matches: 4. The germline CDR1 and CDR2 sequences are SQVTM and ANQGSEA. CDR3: CSAAGGTNTGELFF. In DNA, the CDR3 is TGCAGCGCTGCAGGGGGCACGAACACCGGGGAGCTGTTTTTT.

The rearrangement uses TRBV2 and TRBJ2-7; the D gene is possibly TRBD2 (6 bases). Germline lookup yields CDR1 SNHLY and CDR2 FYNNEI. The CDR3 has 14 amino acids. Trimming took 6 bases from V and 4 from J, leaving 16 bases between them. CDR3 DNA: TGTGCCAGCAGGGAGGGCGCGGGCGAGTACGAGCAGTACTTC. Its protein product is CASREGAGEYEQYF.

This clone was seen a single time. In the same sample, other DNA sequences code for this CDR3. The CDR3 coding sequence is TGTGCCAGCAGCTTCCTTTCCGGGGAGCTGTTTTTT. Translated, it gives CASSFLSGELFF. The V call is TRBV7-9, the J call TRBJ2-2; D not resolved. The V gene lost 3 bases and the J gene lost 6 bases, with 5 bases spanning the gap. Germline CDR1 reads SEHNR; CDR2 reads FQNEAQ (reference sequence). The CDR3 is 12 amino acids.